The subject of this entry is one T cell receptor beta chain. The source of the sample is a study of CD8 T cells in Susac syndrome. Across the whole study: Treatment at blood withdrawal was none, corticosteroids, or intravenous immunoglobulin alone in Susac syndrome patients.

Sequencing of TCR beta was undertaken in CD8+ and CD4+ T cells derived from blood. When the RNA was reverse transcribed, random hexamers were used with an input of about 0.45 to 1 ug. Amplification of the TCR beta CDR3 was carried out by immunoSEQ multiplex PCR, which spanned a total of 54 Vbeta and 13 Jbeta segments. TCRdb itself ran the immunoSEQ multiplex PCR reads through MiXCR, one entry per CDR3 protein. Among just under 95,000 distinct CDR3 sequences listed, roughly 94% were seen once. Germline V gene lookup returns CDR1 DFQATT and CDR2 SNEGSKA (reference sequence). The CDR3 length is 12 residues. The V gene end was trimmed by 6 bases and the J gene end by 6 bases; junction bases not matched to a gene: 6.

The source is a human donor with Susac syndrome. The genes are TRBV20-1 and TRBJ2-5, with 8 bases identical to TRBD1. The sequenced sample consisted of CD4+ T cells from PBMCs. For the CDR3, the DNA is TGCAGTGCGAGACAGGGGTCGAAGACCCAGTACTTC. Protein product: CSARQGSKTQYF.